Shown below are 5 T cell receptor beta chains from a single sample sequenced in a study of T cell clonality in common variable immunodeficiency. Here immunoSEQ multiplex PCR was the method, and the copy in TCRdb shows in-frame clones only, minus some. This sample includes around 50,000 clones with no singletons; its ten biggest clones take up roughly 6%. What was sequenced was peripheral blood mononuclear cells. The receptors here all came from a person aged 18 to 70 in good health.

This clone was seen at least ten times. Mismatch with germline at one junction end may stem from a read error. The read halts 3 residues ahead of the CDR3 end, with the missing end drawn from the germline J gene. The chain has TRBV30 and TRBJ1-6; 9 bases map to TRBD1. Per the germline V gene, CDR1 is GTSNPN and CDR2 is SVGIG (reference sequence). The CDR3 spans 16 residues. CDR3: CASMGQGGSNNSPLHF. The sequenced part of the CDR3 DNA is TGTGCCTCGATGGGACAGGGAGGCTCCAATAATTCACCC.

This clone was counted ten times or more. The sequenced fragment ends 3 residues before the CDR3 boundary, so the rest is inferred from the germline J gene. This chain uses TRBV5-1 with TRBJ2-3; the match to TRBD1 covers 8 bases. The CDR3 has 16 residues. Germline CDR1 SGHRS, CDR2 YFSETQ. The V segment lost 4 bases and the J segment 0 bases; nucleotides outside the gene matches: 7. The CDR3 reads CASSTGTGTSTDTQYF. CDR3 DNA, as far as it was read: TGCGCCAGCAGCACCGGGACAGGCACTAGCACAGATACG.

This clone was recorded many times. The read halts 3 residues ahead of the CDR3 end, with the missing end drawn from the germline J gene. This chain joins TRBV4-1 and TRBJ2-3; 11 bases are a match to TRBD2. This CDR3 has 14 residues. Trimming at V came to 8 bases and at J to 5 bases, leaving 6 bases not matched to a gene. CDR1 MGHRA and CDR2 YSYEKL come from the germline V gene. The CDR3: CASRSGGAEDTQYF. CDR3 bases read: TGCGCCAGCCGTAGCGGGGGGGCGGAAGATACG.

Of note for this clone: The junction shows a germline mismatch at one end, possibly a read error. The missing CDR3 end, 3 residues past where the read stops, is filled in from the germline J gene. Within the sample, other DNA sequences also encode this same CDR3. The genes are TRBV7-9 and TRBJ2-7; D may be TRBD1 (6 bases). The CDR3 runs 13 residues. In germline, CDR1 is SEHNR, CDR2 FQNEAQ (reference sequence). The CDR3 loop reads CASSLVTGHEQYF. CDR3 DNA, as far as it was read: TGCGCCAGCAGCTTAGTTACAGGGCACGAG. Combining the CDR3 with reference TRBV7-9 and TRBJ2-7 gives the whole variable domain DTGVSQNPRHKITKRGQNVTFRCDPISEHNRLYWYRQTLGQGPEFLTYFQNEAQLEKSRLLSDRFSAERPKGSFSTLEIQRTEQGDSAMYLCASSLVTGHEQYFGPGTRLTVT.

Many counts were recorded for this clone. With the read ending 3 residues before the CDR3 end, the germline J gene is used to fill in that end. The chain combines TRBV2 with TRBJ2-7, with D possibly matching TRBD1 (5 bases). The CDR3 covers 15 residues. The V end was cut by 6 bases, the J end by 1 base, with 16 bases between. In germline, CDR1 is SNHLY, CDR2 FYNNEI. CDR3 in amino acids: CASSGFYDRSYEQYF. The sequenced part of the CDR3 DNA is TGTGCCAGCAGCGGCTTCTACGACAGATCCTACGAG.